This T cell receptor beta chain derives from a study of cytomegalovirus exposure and HLA in healthy donors. TCRdb's copy holds only in-frame clones and misses some; the assay was immunoSEQ multiplex PCR. The table lists about 130,000 clones, just under 95% of them singletons. The ends were cut back, 6 bases at V and 2 bases at J, with 13 bases in the middle. The CDR3 contains 14 residues. Germline lookup yields CDR1 MNHEY and CDR2 SVGAGI. V usage is TRBV6-5 and J usage is TRBJ1-1; tentative D call: TRBD1 (6 bases). This TCR came from a woman in her late teens or twenties in good health and CMV-seronegative. Sequenced sample: PBMCs. Here the CDR3 DNA reads TGTGCCAGCAGCAGCCTTGGGGGCAACACTGAAGCTTTCTTT. Amino acid sequence: CASSSLGGNTEAFF.